The source of this TCR beta chain is a study of blood T cell repertoires in COVID-19. Study background: Nucleic acid was either cDNA or gDNA, and it came from T cells, B-cell-depleted T cells, or PBMCs.

Original processing notes: The authors estimated nucleated cell counts from reference gene primer amplification. Assay used: immunoSEQ multiplex PCR; TCRdb lists only in-frame clones, some missing. V, J and clone size reflect that table, while D and trimming were determined from the DNA. This sample has some 250,000 clones, with nearly 90% found just once. Sequencing was performed on peripheral blood. This receptor was taken from a woman in her thirties with acute or convalescent COVID-19.

CDR3 sequence: CRRDSGATNEKLFF. In DNA, the CDR3 is TGCAGGCGGGACAGCGGTGCAACTAATGAAAAACTGTTTTTT. The chain couples TRBV29-1 to TRBJ1-4, with 7 positions matching TRBD1. Germline V gene sequence: CDR1 SQVTM, CDR2 ANQGSEA. The CDR3 is 14 amino acids.